This TCR beta chain was recovered during a study of T cell repertoires in enteric fever listed by TCRdb under 2018. Concerning the study at large: The Salmonella-specific repertoire of circulating effector CD4+ T cells was reconstructed from volunteers who had been experimentally challenged with Salmonella Typhi or Paratyphi A. Circulating effector CD4+ T cells responding to Salmonella infection were identified by mass cytometry. T cell staining, including ex vivo staining, was performed with tetramers loaded with CdtB(105-125) peptide variants (SP110Y, ST110H). In the study, T cell receptor sequencing was integrated with live fluorescence barcoding, mass cytometry and unbiased single-cell cloning. Overall results and qualifications from the work: The study pinpointed HlyE and CdtB as immunodominant T cell antigens specific to S. Typhi and S. Paratyphi A. Among the expanded clonotypes were cross-reactive responses to distantly related Salmonella serovars, as well as clones that recognized antigens found only in S. Typhi or S. Paratyphi A. The accumulation of T cells that did not cross-react between serovars appeared to be driven by single amino acid variations in CdtB and PhoN, the immunodominant proteins.

This clonotype is categorized as medium-sized (0.01 to 0.1%). Its antigen specificity is not known. No quality values exist for individual bases; no much larger clone is one base distant. Including the terminal cysteine and phenylalanine, the CDR3 comprises 13 residues. The entry retains the CDR3 DNA only, 39 bases that are in frame from base 1. Trimming takes 0 bases off V and 8 bases off J; junction bases not matched to a gene: 3. The germline V gene provides CDR1 SGHTA and CDR2 FQGTGA. The reads were generated on an Illumina MiSeq. Using fastp at Q25 and MiXCR, TCRdb reprocessed the public reads and kept productive beta chains. All rows with the same CDR3 protein become a single entry with the most common DNA and genes. The sample yields 1,300 to 1,500 distinct CDR3 sequences; under 40% were counted once. Roughly a fifth of the sample lies in the top ten.

The clonotype comes from a human donor with Salmonella enteric fever, either typhoid or paratyphoid (not recorded which). The chain joins TRBV7-3 to TRBJ1-1, with 7 bases matching TRBD1. What was sequenced was CCR7- CD38- CD4+ T cells from PBMCs. CDR3 protein: CASSLTAGGEAFF. The bases are TGTGCCAGCAGCTTAACTGCAGGGGGAGAAGCTTTCTTT. The reference TRBV7-3 and TRBJ1-1 proteins fill in what lies around the CDR3, so the full variable domain reads GAGVSQTPSNKVTEKGKYVELRCDPISGHTALYWYRQSLGQGPEFLIYFQGTGAADDSGLPNDRFFAVRPEGSVSTLKIQRTERGDSAVYLCASSLTAGGEAFFGQGTRLTVV.